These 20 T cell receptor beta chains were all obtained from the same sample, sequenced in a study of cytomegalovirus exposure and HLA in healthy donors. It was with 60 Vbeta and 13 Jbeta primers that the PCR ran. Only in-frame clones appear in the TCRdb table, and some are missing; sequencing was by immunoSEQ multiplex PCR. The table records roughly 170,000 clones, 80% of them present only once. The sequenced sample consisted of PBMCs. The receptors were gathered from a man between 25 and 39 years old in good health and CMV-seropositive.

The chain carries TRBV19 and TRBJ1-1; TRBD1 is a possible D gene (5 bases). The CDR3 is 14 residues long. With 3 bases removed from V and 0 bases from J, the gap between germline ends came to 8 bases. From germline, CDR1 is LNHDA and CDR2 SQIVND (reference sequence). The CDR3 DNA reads TGTGCCAGTAGTATGGGGGGTATGAACACTGAAGCTTTCTTT. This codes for CASSMGGMNTEAFF.

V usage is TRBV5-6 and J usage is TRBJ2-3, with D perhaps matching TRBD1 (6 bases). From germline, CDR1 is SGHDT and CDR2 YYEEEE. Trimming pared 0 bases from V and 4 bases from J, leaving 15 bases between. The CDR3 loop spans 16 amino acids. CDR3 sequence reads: CASSLGNNREADTQYF. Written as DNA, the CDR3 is TGTGCCAGCAGCTTGGGAAATAACAGGGAAGCAGATACGCAGTATTTT.

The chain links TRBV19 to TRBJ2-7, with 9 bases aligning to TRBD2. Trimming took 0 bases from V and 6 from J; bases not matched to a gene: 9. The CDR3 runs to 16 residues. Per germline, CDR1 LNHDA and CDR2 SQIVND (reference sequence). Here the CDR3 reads CASSIDLLAGVGEQYF. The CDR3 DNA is TGTGCCAGTAGTATAGATCTATTAGCGGGAGTTGGCGAGCAGTACTTC.

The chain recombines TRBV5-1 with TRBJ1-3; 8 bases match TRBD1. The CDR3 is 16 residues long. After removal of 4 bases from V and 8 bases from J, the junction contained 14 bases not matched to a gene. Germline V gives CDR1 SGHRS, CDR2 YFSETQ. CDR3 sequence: CASSLGWTGPQDTIYF. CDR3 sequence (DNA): TGCGCCAGCAGCCTAGGATGGACAGGGCCGCAGGACACCATATATTTT.

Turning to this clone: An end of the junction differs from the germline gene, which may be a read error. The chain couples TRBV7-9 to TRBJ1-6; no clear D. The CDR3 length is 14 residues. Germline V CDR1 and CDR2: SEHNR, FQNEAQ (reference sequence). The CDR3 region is CSSSLGSYNSPLHF. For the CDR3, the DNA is TGTTCCAGCAGCTTGGGCAGCTATAATTCACCCCTCCACTTT.

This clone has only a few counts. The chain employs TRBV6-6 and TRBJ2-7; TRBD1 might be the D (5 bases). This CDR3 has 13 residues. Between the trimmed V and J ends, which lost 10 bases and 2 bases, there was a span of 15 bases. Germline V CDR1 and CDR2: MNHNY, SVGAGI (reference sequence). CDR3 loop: CATTPDSTYEQYF. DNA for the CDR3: TGTGCCACCACCCCTGACAGTACCTACGAGCAGTACTTC.

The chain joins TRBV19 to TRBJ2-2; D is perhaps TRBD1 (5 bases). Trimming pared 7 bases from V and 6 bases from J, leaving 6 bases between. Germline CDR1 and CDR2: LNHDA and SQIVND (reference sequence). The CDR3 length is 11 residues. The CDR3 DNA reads TGTGCCAGTATAGGGGCCGGGGAGCTGTTTTTT. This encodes CASIGAGELFF.

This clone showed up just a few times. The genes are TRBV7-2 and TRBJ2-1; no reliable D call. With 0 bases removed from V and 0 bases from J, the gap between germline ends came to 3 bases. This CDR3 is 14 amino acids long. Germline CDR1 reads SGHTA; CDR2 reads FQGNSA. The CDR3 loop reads CASSLARSYNEQFF. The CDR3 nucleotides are TGTGCCAGCAGCTTAGCGCGCTCCTACAATGAGCAGTTCTTC.

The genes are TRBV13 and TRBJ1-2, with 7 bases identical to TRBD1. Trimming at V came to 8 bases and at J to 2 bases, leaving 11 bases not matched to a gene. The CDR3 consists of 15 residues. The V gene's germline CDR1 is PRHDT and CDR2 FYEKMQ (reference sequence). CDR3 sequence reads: CASGGHRDRNYGYTF. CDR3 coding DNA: TGTGCCAGCGGGGGTCACAGGGACAGAAACTATGGCTACACCTTC.

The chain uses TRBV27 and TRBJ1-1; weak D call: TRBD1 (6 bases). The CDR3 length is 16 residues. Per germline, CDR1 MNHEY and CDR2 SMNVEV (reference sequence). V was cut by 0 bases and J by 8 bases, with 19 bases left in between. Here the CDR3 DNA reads TGTGCCAGCAGTTTATCGGCAGGGGCACCACCTCAAGAAGCTTTCTTT. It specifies CASSLSAGAPPQEAFF.

CDR3 residues: CASSQNTGSGSGNTIYF. In nucleotides, the CDR3 is TGCGCCAGCAGCCAGAATACAGGGTCTGGATCCGGAAACACCATATATTTT. The chain recombines TRBV4-3 with TRBJ1-3, with D perhaps TRBD1 (6 bases). Germline V gene data show CDR1 as LGHNA and CDR2 as YSLEER. The CDR3 has 17 residues. V lost 3 bases and J 4 bases, leaving 19 bases between the germline ends.

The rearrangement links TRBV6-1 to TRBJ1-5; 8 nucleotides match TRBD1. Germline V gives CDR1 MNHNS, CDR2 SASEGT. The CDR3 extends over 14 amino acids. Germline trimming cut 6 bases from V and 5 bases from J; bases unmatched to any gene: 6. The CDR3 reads CASRVTGGYQPQHF. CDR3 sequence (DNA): TGTGCCAGCAGGGTTACAGGGGGGTATCAGCCCCAGCATTTT.

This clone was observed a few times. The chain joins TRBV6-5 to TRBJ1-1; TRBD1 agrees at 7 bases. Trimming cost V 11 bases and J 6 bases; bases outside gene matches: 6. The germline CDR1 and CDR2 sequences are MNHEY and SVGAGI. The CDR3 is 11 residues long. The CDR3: CAAGGRAEAFF. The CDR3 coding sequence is TGTGCCGCAGGGGGTCGCGCTGAAGCTTTCTTT.

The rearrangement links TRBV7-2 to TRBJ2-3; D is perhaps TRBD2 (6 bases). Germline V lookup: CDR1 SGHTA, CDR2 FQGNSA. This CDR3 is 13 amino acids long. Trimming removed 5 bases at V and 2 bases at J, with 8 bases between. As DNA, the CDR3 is TGTGCCAGCAGCCGGGACTTCACAGATACGCAGTATTTT. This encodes CASSRDFTDTQYF.

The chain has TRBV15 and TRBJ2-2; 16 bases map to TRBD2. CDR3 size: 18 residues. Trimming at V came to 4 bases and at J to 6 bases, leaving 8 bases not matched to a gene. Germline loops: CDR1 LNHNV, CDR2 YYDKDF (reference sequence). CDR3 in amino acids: CATSNPGLAGGSAGELFF. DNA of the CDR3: TGTGCCACCAGCAACCCGGGACTAGCGGGGGGGTCGGCCGGGGAGCTGTTTTTT.

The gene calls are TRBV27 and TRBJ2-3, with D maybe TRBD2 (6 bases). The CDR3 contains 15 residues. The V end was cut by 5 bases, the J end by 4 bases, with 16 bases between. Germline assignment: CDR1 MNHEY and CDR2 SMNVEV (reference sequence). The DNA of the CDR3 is TGTGCCAGCAGTACAAGGGGAGGACGGGCAGATACGCAGTATTTT. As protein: CASSTRGGRADTQYF.

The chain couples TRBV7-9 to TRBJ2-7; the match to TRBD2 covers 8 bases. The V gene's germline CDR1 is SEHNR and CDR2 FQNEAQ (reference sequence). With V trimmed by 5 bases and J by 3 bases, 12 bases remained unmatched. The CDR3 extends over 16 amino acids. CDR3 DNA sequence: TGTGCCAGCAGCCGCTCCGGGACTAGGGTTTACTACGAGCAGTACTTC. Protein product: CASSRSGTRVYYEQYF.

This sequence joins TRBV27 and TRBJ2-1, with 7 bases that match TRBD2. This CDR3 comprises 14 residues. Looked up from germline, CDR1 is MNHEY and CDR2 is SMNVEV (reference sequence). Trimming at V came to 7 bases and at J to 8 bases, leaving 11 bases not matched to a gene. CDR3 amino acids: CASNIAGTNHEQFF. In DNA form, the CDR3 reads TGTGCCAGCAACATTGCCGGGACTAACCATGAGCAGTTCTTC.

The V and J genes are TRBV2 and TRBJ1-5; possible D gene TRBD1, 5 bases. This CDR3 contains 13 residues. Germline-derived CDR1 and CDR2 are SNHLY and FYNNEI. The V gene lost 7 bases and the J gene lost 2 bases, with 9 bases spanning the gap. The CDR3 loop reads CASIQGGNQPQHF. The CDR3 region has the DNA TGTGCCAGCATACAAGGGGGCAATCAGCCCCAGCATTTT.

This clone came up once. The CDR3 nucleotides are TGTGCCAGCAGCTCATGGGACAGGCCCCGGGGAGGGGAGTCCCAGCATTTT. Encoded protein: CASSSWDRPRGGESQHF. The V gene is TRBV7-9, the J gene TRBJ1-5; TRBD1 matches 8 bases. This CDR3 has 17 residues. With 4 bases clipped from V and 11 bases from J, the junction kept 19 bases outside the gene matches. CDR1 is SEHNR, CDR2 FQNEAQ, per germline (reference sequence).